The next 27 T cell receptor beta chains were all read from a single sample in a study of blood T cell repertoires in COVID-19. The table came from immunoSEQ multiplex PCR; TCRdb's copy has only in-frame clones and leaves some out. This repertoire shows about 340,000 clones, 87% found once; its top ten account for just under 6.5%. Material for sequencing was peripheral blood. The receptors originated from a woman in her fifties or sixties with COVID-19, enrolled during active disease.

This chain connects TRBV12-1 to TRBJ1-6; TRBD1, the D gene given by the table, was not confirmed from the DNA. TRBV12-1 is deemed a pseudogene. The CDR3 is 16 residues long. CDR3 nucleotide sequence: TGTGCCAGCAGCGGAGGTCAACAGGGAGTTCTTTCACCCCTCCACTTT. Translation: CASSGGQQGVLSPLHF.

The chain couples TRBV27 to TRBJ2-7, with a weak D call TRBD1 (7 bases). Deletions cut 0 bases from V and 3 bases from J, with 18 bases between. The length of the CDR3 is 17 residues. Germline-derived CDR1 and CDR2 are MNHEY and SMNVEV (reference sequence). The CDR3 is CASSLSSSGAGGYEQYF. The CDR3 region has the DNA TGTGCCAGCAGTTTATCATCGTCGGGAGCAGGGGGCTACGAGCAGTACTTC.

This clone was counted once. The V call is TRBV9, the J call TRBJ1-3, with unresolved D. The CDR3 length is 15 residues. V was pared by 0 bases and J by 0 bases, with 7 bases between. CDR1 and CDR2 from the germline V gene are SGDLS and YYNGEE. CDR3 amino acids: CASSVAQDSGNTIYF. For the CDR3, the DNA is TGTGCCAGCAGCGTAGCCCAGGACTCTGGAAACACCATATATTTT.

The chain recombines TRBV7-9 with TRBJ2-2; maybe TRBD1 (6 bases). Germline CDR1 and CDR2: SEHNR and FQNEAQ (reference sequence). The CDR3 extends over 12 amino acids. V was trimmed by 5 bases and J by 8 bases, leaving 9 bases between them. CDR3 sequence: CASSLDRGELFF. Here the CDR3 DNA reads TGTGCCAGCAGCCTCGACAGGGGGGAGCTGTTTTTT.

The chain is built from TRBV18 and TRBJ2-7; D is uncertain. This CDR3 has 15 residues. The germline gives CDR1 KGHSH, CDR2 LQKENI. Trimming pared 0 bases from V and 5 bases from J, leaving 14 bases between. This CDR3 is CASSPPGQLRNEQYF. The CDR3, as DNA: TGTGCCAGCTCACCACCGGGCCAATTAAGGAACGAGCAGTACTTC.

This sequence joins TRBV2 and TRBJ2-6; 7 bases fit TRBD1. CDR1 and CDR2 from the germline V gene are SNHLY and FYNNEI. This CDR3 comprises 15 residues. The junction had 1 base not matched to a gene; V was cut back by 5 bases and J by 0 bases. CDR3 nucleotide sequence: TGTGCCAGCAGTTCAGGGGGCTCTGGGGCCAACGTCCTGACTTTC. This codes for CASSSGGSGANVLTF. The full variable domain, its missing parts supplied by reference TRBV2 and TRBJ2-6, is EPEVTQTPSHQVTQMGQEVILRCVPISNHLYFYWYRQILGQKVEFLVSFYNNEISEKSEIFDDQFSVERPDGSNFTLKIRSTKLEDSAMYFCASSSGGSGANVLTFGAGSRLTVL.

This rearrangement joins TRBV15 to TRBJ2-7, with 8 bases identical to TRBD1. The CDR3 has 13 amino acids. V trimming: 3 bases; J trimming: 7 bases; junction bases outside the gene matches: 5. Germline lookup yields CDR1 LNHNV and CDR2 YYDKDF (reference sequence). The CDR3 DNA is TGTGCCACCAGCAGGGACAGGGAAGGGGAGCAGTACTTC. Its protein product is CATSRDREGEQYF.

The V and J genes are TRBV9 and TRBJ2-1; 10 bases fit TRBD2. The CDR3 sequence is 15 residues long. J lost 7 bases, V lost 1 base, and 5 bases had no gene match. In germline, CDR1 is SGDLS, CDR2 YYNGEE. The chain's CDR3 is CASSVSSGRENEQFF. In DNA, the CDR3 is TGTGCCAGCAGCGTATCTAGCGGGAGAGAAAATGAGCAGTTCTTC.

The chain combines TRBV3-1 (or the pseudogene TRBV3-2) with TRBJ1-1; 10 bases fit TRBD1. Trimming cost V 5 bases and J 4 bases; bases outside gene matches: 4. This CDR3 region has 14 residues. The germline V gene encodes CDR1 LGHDT and CDR2 YNNKEL (reference sequence). DNA for the CDR3: TGTGCCAGCAGCTCCCGGGACAGGGGCACTGAAGCTTTCTTT. Residues: CASSSRDRGTEAFF.

The chain has TRBV4-2 and TRBJ2-5, with 10 bases aligning to TRBD2. From germline, CDR1 is LGHNA and CDR2 YNFKEQ. V shed 1 base and J 4 bases; nucleotides not matched to a gene: 9. CDR3 length: 17 amino acids. In nucleotides, the CDR3 is TGTGCCAGCAGCCAAGGTACTAGCGGGATAGGAGTAGAGACCCAGTACTTC. As protein: CASSQGTSGIGVETQYF.

The chain combines TRBV18 with TRBJ2-3; 8 nucleotides match TRBD2. The V and J ends lost 6 bases and 6 bases, in that order; junction bases with no gene match: 5. CDR1 KGHSH and CDR2 LQKENI come from the germline V gene. This CDR3 comprises 13 residues. CDR3 nucleotides: TGTGCCAGCTCGAGCGGGGGTGTGGATACGCAGTATTTT. Protein: CASSSGGVDTQYF. Full variable domain (remainder filled in from reference TRBV18 and TRBJ2-3): NAGVMQNPRHLVRRRGQEARLRCSPMKGHSHVYWYRQLPEEGLKFMVYLQKENIIDESGMPKERFSAEFPKEGPSILRIQQVVRGDSAAYFCASSSGGVDTQYFGPGTRLTVL.

The chain uses TRBV7-2 and TRBJ1-2; TRBD1 agrees at 9 bases. The germline gives CDR1 SGHTA, CDR2 FQGNSA. The CDR3 length is 17 residues. Trimming at V came to 1 base and at J to 4 bases, leaving 10 bases not matched to a gene. The CDR3 here is CASSLVRTGGFGYGYTF. CDR3 in DNA: TGTGCCAGCAGCTTAGTGCGCACAGGGGGCTTTGGCTATGGCTACACCTTC.

The gene calls are TRBV2 and TRBJ2-2, with D possibly TRBD1 on 8 matching bases. This CDR3 contains 14 residues. Germline V CDR1 and CDR2: SNHLY, FYNNEI. V lost 5 bases and J lost 5, with 12 bases in between. CDR3 sequence reads: CASSYRGGTGELFF. CDR3 DNA: TGTGCCAGCAGTTACAGGGGGGGGACCGGGGAGCTGTTTTTT.

The chain joins TRBV19 to TRBJ2-2; 7 bases are shared with TRBD2. Per germline, CDR1 LNHDA and CDR2 SQIVND (reference sequence). The CDR3 length is 13 residues. The CDR3 here is CAGLSDLTGELFF. The CDR3, as DNA: TGTGCGGGACTATCTGATCTCACCGGGGAGCTGTTTTTT.

The chain links TRBV19 to TRBJ2-1; D is unclear. Trimming pared 5 bases from V and 9 bases from J, leaving 8 bases between. Germline values: CDR1 LNHDA, CDR2 SQIVND (reference sequence). This CDR3 comprises 11 residues. CDR3 in DNA: TGTGCCAGTAGTTTGTCGGGTGAGCAGTTCTTC. Protein sequence: CASSLSGEQFF.

The chain employs TRBV5-1 and TRBJ2-1; 8 positions match TRBD2. V was pared by 4 bases and J by 9 bases, with 12 bases of the junction left unmatched. Germline V gene data show CDR1 as SGHRS and CDR2 as YFSETQ. This CDR3 has 15 amino acids. The CDR3 DNA reads TGCGCCAGCAGCCCCTCTGACGGGAGGGCTGCTGAGCAGTTCTTC. Its protein product is CASSPSDGRAAEQFF.

This chain links TRBV7-2 with TRBJ2-3; TRBD1 matches 8 bases. CDR1 and CDR2 from the germline V gene are SGHTA and FQGNSA. J was trimmed by 3 bases and V by 5 bases; bases with no gene match: 10. This CDR3 has 16 residues. For the CDR3, the DNA is TGTGCCAGCAGCCAAGTTGGCAGGGGGCCTACAGATACGCAGTATTTT. Its translation: CASSQVGRGPTDTQYF.

V is TRBV7-8 and J is TRBJ2-3; 7 nucleotides match TRBD2. The J segment lost 6 bases and the V segment lost 3 bases, leaving 3 bases of the junction unmatched. CDR1 SGHVS and CDR2 FQNEAQ come from the germline V gene. The CDR3 is 13 residues long. CDR3 sequence reads: CASSLAGADTQYF. CDR3 sequence (DNA): TGTGCCAGCAGCTTGGCGGGAGCTGATACGCAGTATTTT.

The genes are TRBV6-5 and TRBJ1-5; D uncertain. The V gene's germline CDR1 is MNHEY and CDR2 SVGAGI. Trimming cost V 8 bases and J 2 bases, with 13 bases left between them. This CDR3 is built from 14 residues. Here the CDR3 DNA reads TGTGCCAGCTTTCTCTCCCGTGGCAATCAGCCCCAGCATTTT. Translation: CASFLSRGNQPQHF.

This sequence joins TRBV7-9 and TRBJ1-2; 9 nucleotides match TRBD1. Per the germline V gene, CDR1 is SEHNR and CDR2 is FQNEAQ (reference sequence). The CDR3 is 15 residues long. Germline trimming cut 4 bases from V and 5 bases from J; bases unmatched to any gene: 8. CDR3: CASSSEDRGWYGYTF. The CDR3 DNA follows: TGTGCCAGCAGCTCGGAGGACAGGGGCTGGTATGGCTACACCTTC.

The genes are TRBV24-1 and TRBJ2-7, with 10 bases identical to TRBD1. V gave up 5 bases and J gave up 2 bases; unmatched junction bases: 5. CDR3 length: 15 residues. Germline V gives CDR1 KGHDR, CDR2 SFDVKD. CDR3 sequence: CATSAAGTGAYEQYF. The CDR3 DNA reads as TGTGCCACCAGTGCAGCCGGGACAGGGGCCTACGAGCAGTACTTC.

The J gene is TRBJ2-7, the V gene TRBV7-9; 7 nucleotides align to TRBD1. CDR1 SEHNR and CDR2 FQNEAQ come from the germline V gene (reference sequence). This CDR3 contains 14 residues. With 10 bases clipped from V and 3 bases from J, the junction kept 12 bases outside the gene matches. CDR3 DNA: TGTGCCACCCTACCGACAGGGAAGAGCTACGAGCAGTACTTC. Translated: CATLPTGKSYEQYF. Full variable domain (rest looked up from reference TRBV7-9 and TRBJ2-7): DTGVSQNPRHKITKRGQNVTFRCDPISEHNRLYWYRQTLGQGPEFLTYFQNEAQLEKSRLLSDRFSAERPKGSFSTLEIQRTEQGDSAMYLCATLPTGKSYEQYFGPGTRLTVT.

The CDR3 nucleotides are TGTGCCAGCAGCCCTCTAGCGGGAAAATTAGATACGCAGTATTTT. It translates to CASSPLAGKLDTQYF. This chain links TRBV4-2 with TRBJ2-3, with 9 bases fitting TRBD2. The V segment lost 4 bases and the J segment 5 bases; nucleotides outside the gene matches: 7. CDR3 length equals 15 residues. Germline V gene sequence: CDR1 LGHNA, CDR2 YNFKEQ.

This chain links TRBV5-8 with TRBJ2-1; the match to TRBD2 covers 9 bases. The V and J ends lost 0 bases and 8 bases, in that order; junction bases with no gene match: 9. Germline V gives CDR1 SGHTS, CDR2 YDEGEE. CDR3 length: 16 residues. CDR3 sequence reads: CASSLARSGRLYEQFF. The CDR3 nucleotides are TGTGCCAGCAGCTTGGCCCGAAGCGGGAGGTTGTATGAGCAGTTCTTC.

This chain connects TRBV9 to TRBJ2-7; no definite D call. This CDR3 region has 15 residues. The V and J ends lost 2 bases and 3 bases respectively, with 15 bases between them. Germline V CDR1 and CDR2: SGDLS, YYNGEE. The CDR3 loop is CASSVTPGGYYEQYF. CDR3 coding DNA: TGTGCCAGCAGCGTCACCCCTGGCGGATACTACGAGCAGTACTTC. Combining the CDR3 with reference TRBV9 and TRBJ2-7 gives the whole variable domain DSGVTQTPKHLITATGQRVTLRCSPRSGDLSVYWYQQSLDQGLQFLIQYYNGEERAKGNILERFSAQQFPDLHSELNLSSLELGDSALYFCASSVTPGGYYEQYFGPGTRLTVT.

V usage is TRBV4-2 and J usage is TRBJ2-5, with 13 bases fitting TRBD2. The CDR3 loop spans 18 amino acids. The germline gives CDR1 LGHNA, CDR2 YNFKEQ. Trimming took 0 bases from V and 5 from J; bases not matched to a gene: 9. CDR3 bases: TGTGCCAGCAGCCAAGAAGGGGGGACTAGCGGGAACAAGGAGACCCAGTACTTC. Translated, it gives CASSQEGGTSGNKETQYF.

The chain is built from TRBV7-9 and TRBJ2-5; D is possibly TRBD1 (5 bases). V lost 2 bases and J 2 bases, leaving 18 bases between the germline ends. The V gene's germline CDR1 is SEHNR and CDR2 FQNEAQ (reference sequence). This CDR3 has 17 amino acids. CDR3 protein: CASSLLGRAVWQETQYF. The CDR3 DNA sequence: TGTGCCAGCAGCTTACTCGGCAGGGCGGTCTGGCAAGAGACCCAGTACTTC.